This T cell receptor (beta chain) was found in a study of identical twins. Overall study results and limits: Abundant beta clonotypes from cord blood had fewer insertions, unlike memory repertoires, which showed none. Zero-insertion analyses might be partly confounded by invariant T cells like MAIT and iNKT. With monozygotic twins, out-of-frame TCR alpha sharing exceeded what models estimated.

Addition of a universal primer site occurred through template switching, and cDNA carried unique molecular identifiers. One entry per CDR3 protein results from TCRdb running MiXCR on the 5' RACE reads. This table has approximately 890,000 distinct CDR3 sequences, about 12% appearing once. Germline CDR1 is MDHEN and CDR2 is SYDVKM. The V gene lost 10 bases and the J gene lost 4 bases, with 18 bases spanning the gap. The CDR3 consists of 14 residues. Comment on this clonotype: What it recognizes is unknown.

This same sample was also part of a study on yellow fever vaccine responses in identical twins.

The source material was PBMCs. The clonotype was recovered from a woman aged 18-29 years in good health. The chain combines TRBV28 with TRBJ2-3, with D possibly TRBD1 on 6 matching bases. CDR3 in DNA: TGTGCCACCATACCTCGTGAGGGGGCAGATACGCAGTATTTT. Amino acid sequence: CATIPREGADTQYF.